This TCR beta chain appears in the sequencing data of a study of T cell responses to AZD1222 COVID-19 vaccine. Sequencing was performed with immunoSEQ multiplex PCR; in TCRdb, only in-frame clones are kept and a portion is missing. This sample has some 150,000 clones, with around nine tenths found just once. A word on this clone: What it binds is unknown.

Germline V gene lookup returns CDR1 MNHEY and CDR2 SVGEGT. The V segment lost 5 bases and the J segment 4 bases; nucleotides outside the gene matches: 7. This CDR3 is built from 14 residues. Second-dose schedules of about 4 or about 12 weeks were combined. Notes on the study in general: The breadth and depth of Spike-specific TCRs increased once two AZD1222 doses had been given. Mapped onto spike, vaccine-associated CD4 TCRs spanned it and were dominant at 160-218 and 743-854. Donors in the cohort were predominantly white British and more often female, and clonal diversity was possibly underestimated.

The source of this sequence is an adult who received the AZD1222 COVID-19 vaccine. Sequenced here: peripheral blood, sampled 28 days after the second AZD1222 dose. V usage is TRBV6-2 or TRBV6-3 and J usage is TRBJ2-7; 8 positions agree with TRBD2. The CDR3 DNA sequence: TGTGCCAGCAGTCAAAGCGGGAGTCGGTACGAGCAGTACTTC. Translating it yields CASSQSGSRYEQYF.